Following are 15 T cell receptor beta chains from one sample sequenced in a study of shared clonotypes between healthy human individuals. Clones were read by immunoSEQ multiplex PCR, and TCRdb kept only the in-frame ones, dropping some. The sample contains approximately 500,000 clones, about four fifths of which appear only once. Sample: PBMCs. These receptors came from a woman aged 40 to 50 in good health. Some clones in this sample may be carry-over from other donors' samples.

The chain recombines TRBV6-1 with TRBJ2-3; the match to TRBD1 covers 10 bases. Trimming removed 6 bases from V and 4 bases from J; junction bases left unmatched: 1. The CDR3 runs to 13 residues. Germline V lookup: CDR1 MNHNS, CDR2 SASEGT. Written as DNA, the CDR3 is TGTGCCAGCAGGGGACAGGGGCCAGATACGCAGTATTTT. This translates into CASRGQGPDTQYF.

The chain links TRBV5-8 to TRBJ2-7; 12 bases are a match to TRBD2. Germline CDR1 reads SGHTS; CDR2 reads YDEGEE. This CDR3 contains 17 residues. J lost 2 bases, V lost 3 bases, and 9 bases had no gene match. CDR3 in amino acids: CASSSPGLAGAPYEQYF. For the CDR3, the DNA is TGTGCCAGCAGCTCTCCGGGACTAGCGGGCGCCCCCTACGAGCAGTACTTC. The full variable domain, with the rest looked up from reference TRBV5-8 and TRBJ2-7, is EAGVTQSPTHLIKTRGQQATLRCSPISGHTSVYWYQQALGLGLQFLLWYDEGEERNRGNFPPRFSGRQFPNYSSELNVNALELEDSALYLCASSSPGLAGAPYEQYFGPGTRLTVT.

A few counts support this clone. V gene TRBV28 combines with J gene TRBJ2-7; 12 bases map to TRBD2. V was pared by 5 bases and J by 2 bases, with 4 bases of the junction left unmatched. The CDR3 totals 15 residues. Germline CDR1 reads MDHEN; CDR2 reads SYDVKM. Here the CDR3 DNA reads TGTGCCAGCAGTCAAAGACTAGCGGGAGCCTACGAGCAGTACTTC. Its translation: CASSQRLAGAYEQYF.

CDR3 in amino acids: CASSQGQGSLQPQHF. The CDR3 coding sequence is TGCGCCAGCAGCCAAGGACAGGGTTCTCTTCAGCCCCAGCATTTT. The chain employs TRBV4-1 and TRBJ1-5; TRBD1 matches at 7 bases. Germline loops: CDR1 MGHRA, CDR2 YSYEKL. The CDR3 has 15 amino acids. The V segment lost 1 base and the J segment 6 bases; nucleotides outside the gene matches: 6.

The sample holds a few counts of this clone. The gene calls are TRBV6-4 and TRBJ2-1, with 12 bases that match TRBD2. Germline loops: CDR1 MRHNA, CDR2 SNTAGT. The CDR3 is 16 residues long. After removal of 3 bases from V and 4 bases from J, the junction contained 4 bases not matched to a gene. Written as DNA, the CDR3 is TGTGCCAGCAGTGATCGACTAGCGGGAGATTACAATGAGCAGTTCTTC. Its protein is CASSDRLAGDYNEQFF.

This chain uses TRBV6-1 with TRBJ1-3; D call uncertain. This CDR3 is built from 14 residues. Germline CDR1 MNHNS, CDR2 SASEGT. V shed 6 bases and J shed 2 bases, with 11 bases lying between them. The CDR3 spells CASRTSGAGNTIYF. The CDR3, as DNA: TGTGCCAGCAGGACTTCTGGGGCTGGAAACACCATATATTTT.

In nucleotides, the CDR3 is TGTGCCAGTACAAACCCCCCGGGGGCAGATACGCAGTATTTT. This sequence encodes CASTNPPGADTQYF. V and J are TRBV2 and TRBJ2-3; tentative D call: TRBD2 (6 bases). This CDR3 contains 14 residues. Trimming cost V 9 bases and J 4 bases, with 17 bases left between them. CDR1 is SNHLY, CDR2 FYNNEI, per germline.

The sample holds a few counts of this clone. Written as DNA, the CDR3 is TGTGCCAGCAGACCCGACAGGGACAACATTCAGTACTTC. Encoded protein: CASRPDRDNIQYF. This chain links TRBV6-1 with TRBJ2-4; 7 nucleotides match TRBD1. Germline CDR1 MNHNS, CDR2 SASEGT. J gave up 7 bases and V 6 bases, and 6 bases lay outside the gene matches. CDR3 length equals 13 residues.

The CDR3 bases are TGTGCCAGCAGTTTCCAGAGAAGGCCCCAAGAGACCCAGTACTTC. Protein product: CASSFQRRPQETQYF. This chain uses TRBV2 with TRBJ2-5, with D unclear. Germline V gene lookup returns CDR1 SNHLY and CDR2 FYNNEI. This CDR3 is built from 15 residues. Trimming stripped 5 bases from V and 1 base from J, with 14 bases between.

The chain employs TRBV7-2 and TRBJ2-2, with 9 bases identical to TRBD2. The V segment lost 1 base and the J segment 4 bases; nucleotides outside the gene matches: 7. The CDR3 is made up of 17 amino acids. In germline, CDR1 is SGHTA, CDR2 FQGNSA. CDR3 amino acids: CASSLVSGRGGTGELFF. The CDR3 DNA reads TGTGCCAGCAGCTTAGTTAGCGGGAGAGGTGGCACCGGGGAGCTGTTTTTT.

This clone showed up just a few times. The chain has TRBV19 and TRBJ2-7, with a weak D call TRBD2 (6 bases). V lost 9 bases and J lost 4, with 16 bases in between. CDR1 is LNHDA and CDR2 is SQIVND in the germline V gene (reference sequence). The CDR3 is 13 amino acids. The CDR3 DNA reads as TGTGCCAGGGGACTTCTGCCCGGGTACGAGCAGTACTTC. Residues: CARGLLPGYEQYF.

The DNA for the CDR3 is TGCGCCAGCAGCCAAGATCAGTCAGCGGGGACTAGCGGGAGAAATGAGCAGTTCTTC. This encodes CASSQDQSAGTSGRNEQFF. This chain joins TRBV4-1 and TRBJ2-1; 14 bases are a match to TRBD2. Trimming cost V 0 bases and J 7 bases; bases outside gene matches: 11. Germline assignment: CDR1 MGHRA and CDR2 YSYEKL. The CDR3 extends over 19 amino acids.

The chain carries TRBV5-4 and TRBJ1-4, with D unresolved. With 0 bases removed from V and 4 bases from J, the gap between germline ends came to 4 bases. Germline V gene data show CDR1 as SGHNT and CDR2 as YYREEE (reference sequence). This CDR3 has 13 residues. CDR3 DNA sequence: TGTGCCAGCAGCTTGGGAATTAATGAAAAACTGTTTTTT. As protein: CASSLGINEKLFF.

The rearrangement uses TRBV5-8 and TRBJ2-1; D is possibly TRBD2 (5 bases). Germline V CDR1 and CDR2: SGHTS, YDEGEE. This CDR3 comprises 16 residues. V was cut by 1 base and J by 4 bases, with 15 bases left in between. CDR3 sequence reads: CASSLFGRGLYNEQFF. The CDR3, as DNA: TGTGCCAGCAGCTTGTTTGGCCGAGGACTTTACAATGAGCAGTTCTTC.

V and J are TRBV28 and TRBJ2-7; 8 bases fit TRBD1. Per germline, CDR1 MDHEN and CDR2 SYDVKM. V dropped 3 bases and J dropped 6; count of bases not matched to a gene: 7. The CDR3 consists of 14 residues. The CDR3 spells CASSFPDREGEQYF. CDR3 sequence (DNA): TGTGCCAGCAGTTTTCCGGACAGGGAAGGCGAGCAGTACTTC.